This T cell receptor (beta chain) derives from a study of T cells after yellow fever vaccination. On this clonotype: Here the CDR3 omits its conserved ending phenylalanine or tryptophan, so a read error is the likely source.

One entry per CDR3 protein results from TCRdb running MiXCR on the 5' RACE reads. The sample lists hundreds of thousands of distinct CDR3 sequences, roughly 12% occurring once. The V gene lost 6 bases and the J gene lost 10 bases, with 16 bases spanning the gap. CDR3 length: 14 residues. The TCR originated in a man younger than 40 who received the YFV17D yellow fever vaccine. Sequenced material: PBMCs, taken on the day of the yellow fever booster vaccination. V gene TRBV12-3 or TRBV12-4 combines with J gene TRBJ1-6, with D perhaps matching TRBD1 (6 bases). The CDR3 sequence is CASRLTGIYSPLHL. CDR3 DNA sequence: TGTGCCAGCAGATTAACAGGGATTTACTCACCCCTCCACCTT.